These 5 T cell receptor beta chains originate from one sample sequenced in a study of blood T cells in healthy people across ages. It was with a sample-barcoded 5' primer and a J-beta primer mix that a second PCR of roughly 6 to 12 cycles was run. One entry per CDR3 protein, called by TCRdb with MiXCR from the 5' RACE reads. The table records about 1.4 million distinct CDR3 sequences, around 59% of them present only once. Sequencing input: blood. These receptors were obtained from a man between 18 and 29 years old in good health.

The chain recombines TRBV7-2 with TRBJ2-4; the D call may be TRBD1 or TRBD2 (5 bases each). This CDR3 is built from 16 residues. Deletions cut 5 bases from V and 0 bases from J, with 14 bases between. Germline-derived CDR1 and CDR2 are SGHTA and FQGNSA. The CDR3 is CASSPPRDLAKNIQYF. The CDR3 nucleotides read TGTGCCAGCAGCCCCCCGAGGGACCTAGCCAAAAACATTCAGTACTTC.

A single count supports this clonotype. The chain uses TRBV5-1 and TRBJ1-2; 8 bases agree with TRBD1. Germline-derived CDR1 and CDR2 are SGHRS and YFSETQ. Trimming took 3 bases from V and 1 from J; bases not matched to a gene: 8. The CDR3 totals 16 residues. The CDR3, as DNA: TGCGCCAGCAGCTCACACGGGACAGGCCGTAACTATGGCTACACCTTC. It codes for CASSSHGTGRNYGYTF.

The chain combines TRBV7-8 with TRBJ2-7; TRBD1 is a possible D gene (6 bases). This CDR3 is 15 amino acids long. Trimming took 1 base from V and 3 from J, leaving 13 bases between them. Per germline, CDR1 SGHVS and CDR2 FQNEAQ. CDR3 in DNA: TGTGCCAGCAGCTTAGATGGGGGCGCTGGCTACGAGCAGTACTTC. Its translation is CASSLDGGAGYEQYF.

V gene TRBV28 combines with J gene TRBJ2-3; D is uncertain. V dropped 3 bases and J dropped 0 bases, with 10 bases sitting between them. The V gene's germline CDR1 is MDHEN and CDR2 SYDVKM. The CDR3 runs to 15 residues. CDR3 sequence reads: CASSFLETSTDTQYF. The CDR3 DNA reads as TGTGCCAGCAGTTTCTTAGAGACTAGCACAGATACGCAGTATTTT.

The rearrangement links TRBV10-3 to TRBJ2-1; 8 bases line up with TRBD2. The length of the CDR3 is 13 residues. With 5 bases clipped from V and 4 bases from J, the junction kept 1 base outside the gene matches. Per the germline V gene, CDR1 is ENHRY and CDR2 is SYGVKD. CDR3 in DNA: TGTGCCATCAGTAGCGGGGGATACAATGAGCAGTTCTTC. This encodes CAISSGGYNEQFF.